Listed here is a single T cell receptor (beta chain). This sample stems from a study of regulatory T cells in long-lasting Graves disease. The authors built TCR beta libraries using iRepertoire HTBI primers and Arm-PCR of CDR3 regions. TCRdb analysed the multiplex PCR reads with MiXCR anew, one entry per CDR3 protein. The sample shows 600,000 to 650,000 distinct CDR3 sequences, about 16% of them seen only once. Time point given: newly diagnosed GD, antithyroid drugs for less than 3 months. There was RNA extracted from PBMCs, and the TCR library was made from it. The same sample was also used in a study of T cells in Graves' hyperthyroidism and ophthalmopathy.

The receptor was derived from a woman in her twenties or thirties with Graves disease. The source was peripheral blood mononuclear cells (PBMCs), collected at new diagnosis, from a patient treated with antithyroid drugs.

CDR3 bases: TGTGCCAGCAGCCAAGCGTCAGGGCGAGGGAGCACTGAAGCTTTCTTT. Residues: CASSQASGRGSTEAFF. This chain links TRBV14 with TRBJ1-1, with D perhaps matching TRBD1 (5 bases). V was cut by 1 base and J by 4 bases, with 16 bases left in between. CDR3 length: 16 amino acids. CDR1 and CDR2 (germline): SGHDN, FVKESK.